This T cell receptor beta chain comes out of a study of shared clonotypes between healthy human individuals. Study-level information: Contributing individuals were a couple of females and a few males aged 18 to 49. General study findings and limits: It was anticipated that sequencing depth would influence how many clonotypes donors shared.

The study drew its donors from healthy HIV-negative adults without recent acute infections or vaccinations. Method: immunoSEQ multiplex PCR; TCRdb's copy keeps in-frame clones and lacks some. The table records about 470,000 clones, 79% of them present only once. This CDR3 spans 14 amino acids. The V gene lost 5 bases and the J gene lost 5 bases, with 15 bases spanning the gap. Germline CDR1 is MNHEY and CDR2 is SVGAGI. This clone appeared many times. Its target is not known. The chain combines TRBV6-5 with TRBJ1-1; weak D call: TRBD1 (5 bases). Material for sequencing was PBMCs. This TCR derives from a woman in her thirties or forties in good health. Some clones in this sample may be carry-over from other donors' samples. The CDR3 is CASSPLVRGTEAFF. The DNA for the CDR3 is TGTGCCAGCAGTCCCTTAGTAAGGGGAACTGAAGCTTTCTTT.